A single sample gave rise to the 20 T cell receptor beta chains below, sequenced in a study of blood T cells in healthy people across ages. For the second PCR, which ran for about 7 to 11 cycles, a sample-barcoded 5' primer and a J-beta primer mix were used. TCRdb called the 5' RACE reads again in MiXCR, with one record for every CDR3 protein. This sample has about 640,000 distinct CDR3 sequences, with roughly 58% found just once. The specimen was blood. The receptors derive from a man aged 55 to 70 in good health.

This clonotype was counted a single time. The chain links TRBV7-9 to TRBJ2-2, with D perhaps matching TRBD1 (6 bases). Germline V lookup: CDR1 SEHNR, CDR2 FQNEAQ (reference sequence). The V gene lost 1 base and the J gene lost 0 bases, with 6 bases spanning the gap. The CDR3 has 15 amino acids. The chain's CDR3 is CASSLEGANTGELFF. The DNA for the CDR3 is TGTGCCAGCAGCTTAGAGGGGGCGAACACCGGGGAGCTGTTTTTT.

The chain employs TRBV29-1 and TRBJ2-2; TRBD1 matches 8 bases. V trimming: 6 bases; J trimming: 3 bases; junction bases outside the gene matches: 6. The CDR3 is made up of 14 amino acids. Germline V CDR1 and CDR2: SQVTM, ANQGSEA. DNA for the CDR3: TGCAGCGTGGTCAGGGGGCGCGACACCGGGGAGCTGTTTTTT. Translating gives CSVVRGRDTGELFF.

The J gene is TRBJ1-2, the V gene TRBV29-1, with D perhaps TRBD1 (5 bases). Germline lookup yields CDR1 SQVTM and CDR2 ANQGSEA. Trimming removed 7 bases from V and 8 bases from J, with 14 bases in between. This CDR3 has 11 residues. CDR3 in amino acids: CSGWTWEGYTF. CDR3 coding DNA: TGCAGCGGCTGGACATGGGAAGGCTACACCTTC.

This clonotype was seen a few times. The chain joins TRBV28 to TRBJ2-1; maybe TRBD2 (5 bases). TRBJ2-7 explains the end of the DNA better; the J call may be wrong. This CDR3 is built from 15 residues. Germline V lookup: CDR1 MDHEN, CDR2 SYDVKM. The CDR3 loop is CASRQLGSSYNEQYF. The CDR3 nucleotides are TGTGCCAGCAGGCAGCTGGGGAGCTCCTACAATGAGCAGTACTTC.

Worth noting for this clonotype: The junction departs from the called germline gene at one end, perhaps through a read error. This CDR3 reads CASSLWTDPNKEQFF. CDR3 sequence (DNA): TGTGCCAGCAGTTTATGGACAGATCCGAACAAGGAGCAGTTCTTC. The V gene is TRBV12-3 or TRBV12-4, the J gene TRBJ2-1, with a possible D match to TRBD1 (6 bases). This CDR3 is built from 15 residues.

V gene TRBV5-1 combines with J gene TRBJ1-2, with TRBD1 matching 10 bases. The CDR3 is 16 residues long. Germline V gene lookup returns CDR1 SGHRS and CDR2 YFSETQ. Losses at the gene ends were 4 bases for V and 4 bases for J; bases not matched to a gene: 10. The CDR3 DNA reads TGCGCCAGCAGCCTTGGGACAGGGGCGCCCTTCTATGGCTACACCTTC. Amino acid sequence: CASSLGTGAPFYGYTF.

This clonotype was detected once. The rearrangement links TRBV12-3 or TRBV12-4 to TRBJ2-7; TRBD2 matches 10 bases. CDR3 length: 15 residues. Trimming at V came to 5 bases and at J to 4 bases, leaving 8 bases not matched to a gene. CDR3 sequence reads: CASSMISGGRYEQYF. Here the CDR3 DNA reads TGTGCCAGCAGTATGATTAGCGGGGGGCGATACGAGCAGTACTTC.

Ten or more counts support this clonotype. V and J are TRBV27 and TRBJ2-5, with D unclear. The V end was cut by 5 bases, the J end by 3 bases, with 13 bases between. CDR3 length: 14 residues. Germline CDR1 reads MNHEY; CDR2 reads SMNVEV (reference sequence). CDR3 sequence reads: CASSHRHGEETQYF. The DNA for the CDR3 is TGTGCCAGCAGTCACCGGCACGGTGAAGAGACCCAGTACTTC.

This clonotype showed up just a few times. The chain carries TRBV3-1 and TRBJ2-7, with D hard to call. Germline V gene lookup returns CDR1 LGHDT and CDR2 YNNKEL (reference sequence). The ends were cut back, 4 bases at V and 3 bases at J, with 13 bases in the middle. This CDR3 has 14 amino acids. CDR3 protein: CASSPPGGGYEQYF. The CDR3 DNA follows: TGTGCCAGCAGCCCCCCCGGCGGCGGCTACGAGCAGTACTTC.

In its sample, this clonotype was seen once. The J gene is TRBJ1-1, the V gene TRBV6-5, with D uncertain. From germline, CDR1 is MNHEY and CDR2 SVGAGI. The CDR3 runs 13 residues. The V gene lost 2 bases and the J gene lost 6 bases, with 10 bases spanning the gap. This chain's CDR3 is CASSYEAWAEAFF. CDR3 nucleotide sequence: TGTGCCAGCAGTTACGAGGCATGGGCTGAAGCTTTCTTT.

There are a few counts of this clonotype. The chain has TRBV20-1 and TRBJ2-7; D is unresolved. The CDR3 sequence is 12 residues long. V was clipped by 2 bases and J by 6 bases, with 11 bases between them. Germline V gives CDR1 DFQATT, CDR2 SNEGSKA (reference sequence). DNA for the CDR3: TGCAGTGCTAGATCCCAGATGGGCGAGCAGTACTTC. Translation: CSARSQMGEQYF.

CDR3 nucleotide sequence: TGTGCCAGCAGTTACCAGACCCGGGAGACCCAGTACTTC. Translated: CASSYQTRETQYF. V is TRBV6-6 and J is TRBJ2-5; unclear D gene. The length of the CDR3 is 13 residues. Looked up from germline, CDR1 is MNHNY and CDR2 is SVGAGI (reference sequence). Trimming pared 2 bases from V and 5 bases from J, leaving 9 bases between.

The chain employs TRBV20-1 and TRBJ1-2; TRBD1 matches at 10 bases. CDR1 and CDR2 from the germline V gene are DFQATT and SNEGSKA (reference sequence). This CDR3 spans 16 amino acids. With V trimmed by 3 bases and J by 3 bases, 10 bases remained unmatched. CDR3 coding DNA: TGCAGTGCTAGGTCCTGGGACAGGGGACCCTACTATGGCTACACCTTC. It is translated as CSARSWDRGPYYGYTF.

V gene TRBV6-2 or TRBV6-3 combines with J gene TRBJ1-2; the D gene is possibly TRBD1 (6 bases). V lost 7 bases and J 3 bases, leaving 15 bases between the germline ends. The CDR3 sequence is 14 residues long. The germline V gene encodes CDR1 MNHEY and CDR2 SVGEGT. CDR3 loop: CASTQPDRYYGYTF. Written as DNA, the CDR3 is TGTGCCAGCACACAGCCTGACAGGTACTATGGCTACACCTTC.

This clonotype has just a few counts. The chain employs TRBV7-2 and TRBJ2-1, with D perhaps matching TRBD2 (6 bases). With 2 bases removed from V and 9 bases from J, the gap between germline ends came to 8 bases. CDR3 length equals 12 residues. Germline V gene data show CDR1 as SGHTA and CDR2 as FQGNSA. CDR3 in DNA: TGTGCCAGCAGCTTAATGGGAGGTGAGCAGTTCTTC. This translates into CASSLMGGEQFF.

The V and J genes are TRBV5-1 and TRBJ2-1, with TRBD1 matching over 8 bases. Germline CDR1 reads SGHRS; CDR2 reads YFSETQ. This CDR3 comprises 14 residues. The trim removed 4 bases at V and 15 bases at J, leaving 15 bases unmatched. The CDR3 protein is CASSPPGQGLYLFF. The CDR3 DNA reads TGCGCCAGCAGCCCACCTGGACAGGGTTTATATCTGTTCTTC.

Worth noting for this clonotype: Sequence at one end of the junction differs from germline and may be a read error. The chain joins TRBV14 to TRBJ2-5; possible D gene TRBD1, 6 bases. The J call could be wrong; TRBJ2-4 is a better fit for the DNA end. Germline CDR1 reads SGHDN; CDR2 reads FVKESK. The length of the CDR3 is 14 residues. CDR3 nucleotides: TGTGCCAACAGCCAGGGGCAGGGAATCAACATTCAGTACTTC. Translation: CANSQGQGINIQYF.

This rearrangement joins TRBV12-3 or TRBV12-4 to TRBJ2-2, with TRBD2 matching 8 bases. After removal of 6 bases from V and 6 bases from J, the junction contained 18 bases not matched to a gene. The CDR3 runs to 18 residues. In DNA, the CDR3 is TGTGCCAGCAGCCTTAATAGCGGGGCCCCTCGGCAGGCCGGGGAGCTGTTTTTT. It specifies CASSLNSGAPRQAGELFF.

The V gene is TRBV7-2, the J gene TRBJ2-4, with 9 bases identical to TRBD1. With V trimmed by 5 bases and J by 9 bases, 2 bases remained unmatched. The CDR3 covers 12 residues. Looked up from germline, CDR1 is SGHTA and CDR2 is FQGNSA. The DNA of the CDR3 is TGTGCCAGCAGCGTGGGACAGGGCATTCAGTACTTC. Its translation is CASSVGQGIQYF.

This chain joins TRBV4-1 and TRBJ2-2; D unclear. The CDR3 consists of 14 residues. CDR1 is MGHRA, CDR2 YSYEKL, per germline. V lost 2 bases and J 7 bases, leaving 11 bases between the germline ends. CDR3 DNA sequence: TGCGCCAGCAGCCAATCGTGGGCCGGCGGGGAGCTGTTTTTT. Its protein is CASSQSWAGGELFF.